This paragraph covers one T cell receptor (beta chain) sequence. Libraries were prepared by immunoSEQ multiplex PCR; TCRdb keeps only in-frame clonotypes and omits some of them. Found here are about 58,000 clones, less than 85% of them singletons; the top ten hold under 0.5%. The sort gate was single viable CD3+CD4+CD8-CD45RO+ cells for memory CD4+ T cells. This entry belongs to a study of memory CD4+ T cells and cytomegalovirus serostatus. Per germline, CDR1 MNHEY and CDR2 SVGAGI. The CDR3 is 14 residues long. Between the trimmed V and J ends, which lost 4 bases and 5 bases, there was a span of 14 bases.

The chain is built from TRBV6-5 and TRBJ2-5; tentatively, D is TRBD2 (6 bases). This clonotype was sampled from an adult in good health and CMV-seronegative. Some clones in this sample may be carry-over from other donors' samples. The sample consisted of memory CD4+ T cells from blood. The CDR3 spells CASSSFGRSETQYF. CDR3 sequence (DNA): TGTGCCAGCAGTTCTTTTGGGAGGAGCGAGACCCAGTACTTC.